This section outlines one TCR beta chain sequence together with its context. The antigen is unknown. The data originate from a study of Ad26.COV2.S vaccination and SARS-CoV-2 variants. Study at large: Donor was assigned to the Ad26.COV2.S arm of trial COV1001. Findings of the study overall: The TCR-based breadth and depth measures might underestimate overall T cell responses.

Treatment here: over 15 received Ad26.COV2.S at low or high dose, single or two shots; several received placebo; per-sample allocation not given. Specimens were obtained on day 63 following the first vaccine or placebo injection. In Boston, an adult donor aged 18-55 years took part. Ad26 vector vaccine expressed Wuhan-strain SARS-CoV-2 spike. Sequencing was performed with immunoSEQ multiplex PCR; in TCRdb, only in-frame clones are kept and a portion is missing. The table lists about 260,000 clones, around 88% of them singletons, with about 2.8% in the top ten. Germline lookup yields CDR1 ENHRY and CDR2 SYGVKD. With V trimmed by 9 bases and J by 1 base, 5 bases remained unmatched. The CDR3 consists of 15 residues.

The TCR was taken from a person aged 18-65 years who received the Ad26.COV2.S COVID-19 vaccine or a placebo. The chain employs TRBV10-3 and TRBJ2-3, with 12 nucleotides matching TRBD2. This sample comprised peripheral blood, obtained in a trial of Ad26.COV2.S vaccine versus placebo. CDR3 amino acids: CAISSGRGGTDTQYF. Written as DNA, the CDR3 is TGTGCCATATCTAGCGGGAGGGGGGGCACAGATACGCAGTATTTT.